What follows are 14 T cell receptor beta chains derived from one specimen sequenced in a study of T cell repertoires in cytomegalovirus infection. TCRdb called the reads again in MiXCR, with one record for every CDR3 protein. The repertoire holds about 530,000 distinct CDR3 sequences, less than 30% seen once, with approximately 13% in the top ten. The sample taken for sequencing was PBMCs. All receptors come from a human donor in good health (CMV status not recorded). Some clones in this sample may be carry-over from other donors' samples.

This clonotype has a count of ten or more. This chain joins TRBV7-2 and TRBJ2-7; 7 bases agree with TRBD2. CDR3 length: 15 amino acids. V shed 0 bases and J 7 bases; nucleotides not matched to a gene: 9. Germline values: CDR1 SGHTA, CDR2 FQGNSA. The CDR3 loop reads CASSLAGGPSPEQYV. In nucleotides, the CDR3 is TGTGCCAGCAGCTTAGCGGGAGGGCCTTCCCCAGAGCAGTACGTC.

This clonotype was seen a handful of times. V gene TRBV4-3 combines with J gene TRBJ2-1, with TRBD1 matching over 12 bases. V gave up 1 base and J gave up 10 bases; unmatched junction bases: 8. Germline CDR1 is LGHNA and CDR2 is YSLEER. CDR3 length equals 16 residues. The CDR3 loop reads CASSQGSSGTGGEQFF. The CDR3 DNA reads TGCGCCAGCAGCCAAGGTTCCTCCGGGACAGGGGGCGAGCAGTTCTTC.

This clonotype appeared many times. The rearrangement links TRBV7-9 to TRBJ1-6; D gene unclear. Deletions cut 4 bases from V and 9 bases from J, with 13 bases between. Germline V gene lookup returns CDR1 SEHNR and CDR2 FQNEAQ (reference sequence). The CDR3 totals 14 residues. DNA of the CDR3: TGTGCCAGCAGCTCCCCCGGACCTATTTCACCCCTCCACTTT. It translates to CASSSPGPISPLHF. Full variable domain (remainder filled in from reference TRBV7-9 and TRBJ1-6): DTGVSQNPRHKITKRGQNVTFRCDPISEHNRLYWYRQTLGQGPEFLTYFQNEAQLEKSRLLSDRFSAERPKGSFSTLEIQRTEQGDSAMYLCASSSPGPISPLHFGNGTRLTVT.

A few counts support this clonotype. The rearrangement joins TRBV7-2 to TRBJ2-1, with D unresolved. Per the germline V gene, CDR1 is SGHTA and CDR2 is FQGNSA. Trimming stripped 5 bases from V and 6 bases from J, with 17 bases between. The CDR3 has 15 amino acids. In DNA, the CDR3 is TGTGCCAGCAGCCCCGTTACCTTAGTCGGCAATGAGCAGTTCTTC. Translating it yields CASSPVTLVGNEQFF.

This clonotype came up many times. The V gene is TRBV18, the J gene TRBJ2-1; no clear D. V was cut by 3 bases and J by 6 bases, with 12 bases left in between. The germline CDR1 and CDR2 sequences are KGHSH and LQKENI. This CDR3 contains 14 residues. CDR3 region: CASSPAITANEQFF. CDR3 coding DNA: TGTGCCAGCTCACCCGCGATAACAGCCAATGAGCAGTTCTTC.

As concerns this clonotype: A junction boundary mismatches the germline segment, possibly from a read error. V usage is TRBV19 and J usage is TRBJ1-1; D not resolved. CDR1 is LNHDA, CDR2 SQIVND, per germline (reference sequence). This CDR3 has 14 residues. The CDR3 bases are TGTGCCAGTAGTCCCGGGAAGAAGGGCACTGAAGCTTGCTTT. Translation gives CASSPGKKGTEACF. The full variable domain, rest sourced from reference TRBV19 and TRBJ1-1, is DGGITQSPKYLFRKEGQNVTLSCEQNLNHDAMYWYRQDPGQGLRLIYYSQIVNDFQKGDIAEGYSVSREKKESFPLTVTSAQKNPTAFYLCASSPGKKGTEACFGQGTRLTVV.

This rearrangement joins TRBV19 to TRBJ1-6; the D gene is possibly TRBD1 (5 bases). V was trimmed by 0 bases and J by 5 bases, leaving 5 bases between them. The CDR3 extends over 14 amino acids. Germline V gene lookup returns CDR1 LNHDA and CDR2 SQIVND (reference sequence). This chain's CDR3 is CASSIDRDNSPLHF. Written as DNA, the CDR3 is TGTGCCAGTAGTATAGACAGGGATAATTCACCCCTCCACTTT.

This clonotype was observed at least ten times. The DNA of the CDR3 is TGTGCCAGCAGTTTCACTCAAAGCTCCTACAATGAGCAGTTCTTC. Encoded protein: CASSFTQSSYNEQFF. V and J are TRBV7-2 and TRBJ2-1; no clear D. The CDR3 runs 15 residues. The germline V and J ends were trimmed by 6 bases and 0 bases, with 12 bases remaining between them. From germline, CDR1 is SGHTA and CDR2 FQGNSA.

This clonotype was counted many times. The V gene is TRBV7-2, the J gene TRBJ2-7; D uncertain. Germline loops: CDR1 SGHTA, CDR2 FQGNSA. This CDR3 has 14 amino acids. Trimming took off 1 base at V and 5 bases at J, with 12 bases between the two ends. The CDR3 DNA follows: TGTGCCAGCAGCTTAGTTGGTAGGGCCCACGAGCAGTACTTC. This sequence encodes CASSLVGRAHEQYF.

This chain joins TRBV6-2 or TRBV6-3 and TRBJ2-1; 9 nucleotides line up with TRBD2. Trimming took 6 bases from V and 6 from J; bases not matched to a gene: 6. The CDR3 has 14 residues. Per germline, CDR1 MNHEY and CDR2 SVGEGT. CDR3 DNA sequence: TGTGCCAGCAGCGGAGCGGGAGGCGTCAATGAGCAGTTCTTC. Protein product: CASSGAGGVNEQFF.

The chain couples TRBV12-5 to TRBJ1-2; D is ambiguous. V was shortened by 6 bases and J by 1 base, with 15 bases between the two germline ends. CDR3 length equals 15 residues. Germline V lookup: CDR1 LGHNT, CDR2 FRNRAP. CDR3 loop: CASGDGDTYNYGYTF. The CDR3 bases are TGTGCTAGTGGAGACGGAGACACCTATAACTATGGCTACACCTTC.

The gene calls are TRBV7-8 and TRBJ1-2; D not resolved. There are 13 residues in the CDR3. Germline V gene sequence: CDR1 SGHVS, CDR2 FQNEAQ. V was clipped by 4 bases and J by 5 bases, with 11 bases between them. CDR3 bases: TGTGCCAGCAGCTCCCCCACGTTGTATGGCTACACCTTC. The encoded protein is CASSSPTLYGYTF. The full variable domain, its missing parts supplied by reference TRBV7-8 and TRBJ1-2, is GAGVSQSPRYKVAKRGQDVALRCDPISGHVSLFWYQQALGQGPEFLTYFQNEAQLDKSGLPSDRFFAERPEGSVSTLKIQRTQQEDSAVYLCASSSPTLYGYTFGSGTRLTVV.

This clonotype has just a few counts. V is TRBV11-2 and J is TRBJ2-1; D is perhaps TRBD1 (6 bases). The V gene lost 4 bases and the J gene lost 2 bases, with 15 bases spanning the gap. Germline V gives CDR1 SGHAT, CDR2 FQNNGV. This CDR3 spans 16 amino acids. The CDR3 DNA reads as TGTGCCAGCAGCTCCAGGGGCGCGGCCGCCTACAATGAGCAGTTCTTC. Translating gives CASSSRGAAAYNEQFF.

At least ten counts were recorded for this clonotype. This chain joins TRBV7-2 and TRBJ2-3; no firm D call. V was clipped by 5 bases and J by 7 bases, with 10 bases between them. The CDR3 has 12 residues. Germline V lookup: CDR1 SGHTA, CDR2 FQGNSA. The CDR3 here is CASSHQLNTQYF. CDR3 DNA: TGTGCCAGCAGCCACCAGCTTAATACGCAGTATTTT. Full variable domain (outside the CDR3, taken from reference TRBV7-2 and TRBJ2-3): GAGVSQSPSNKVTEKGKDVELRCDPISGHTALYWYRQSLGQGLEFLIYFQGNSAPDKSGLPSDRFSAERTGGSVSTLTIQRTQQEDSAVYLCASSHQLNTQYFGPGTRLTVL.